Each of the 26 T cell receptor beta chains below was sequenced from the same sample in a study of T cells after yellow fever vaccination. TCRdb itself ran the 5' RACE reads through MiXCR, one entry per CDR3 protein. The top ten clones hold approximately 18% of a sample with roughly 310,000 distinct CDR3 sequences, 8.7% of them seen once. The material sequenced was PBMCs, taken on the day of the first yellow fever vaccination. Every receptor here comes from a man aged 18-30 years who received the YFV17D yellow fever vaccine.

The chain employs TRBV7-9 and TRBJ2-5, with 9 bases aligning to TRBD2. J was trimmed by 1 base and V by 5 bases; bases with no gene match: 8. CDR1 is SEHNR and CDR2 is FQNEAQ in the germline V gene (reference sequence). CDR3 length: 16 amino acids. CDR3 nucleotide sequence: TGTGCCAGCAGCAGCCGAAGCGGGGGGATCCAAGAGACCCAGTACTTC. Amino acids: CASSSRSGGIQETQYF.

This chain connects TRBV12-3 or TRBV12-4 to TRBJ1-1; perhaps TRBD1 as D (5 bases). The V and J ends lost 4 bases and 3 bases respectively, with 15 bases between them. The CDR3 is made up of 15 amino acids. CDR3 bases: TGTGCCAGCAGTTCGTGGAGGGGACCTGACACTGAAGCTTTCTTT. Amino acid sequence: CASSSWRGPDTEAFF.

The chain links TRBV7-2 to TRBJ1-6; D ambiguous. The germline V gene encodes CDR1 SGHTA and CDR2 FQGNSA. V lost 0 bases to trimming and J lost 10 bases, with 13 bases between them. CDR3 length: 15 residues. CDR3 sequence (DNA): TGTGCCAGCAGCTTAGCGCCAGGCAGCTACTCACCCCTCCACTTT. As protein: CASSLAPGSYSPLHF. The whole variable domain, filled in from reference TRBV7-2 and TRBJ1-6, reads GAGVSQSPSNKVTEKGKDVELRCDPISGHTALYWYRQSLGQGLEFLIYFQGNSAPDKSGLPSDRFSAERTGGSVSTLTIQRTQQEDSAVYLCASSLAPGSYSPLHFGNGTRLTVT.

This clonotype was recorded at least ten times. The rearrangement links TRBV12-3 or TRBV12-4 to TRBJ2-3; D call uncertain. Trimming shortened V by 1 base and J by 0 bases, and 8 bases separated the two germline ends. The CDR3 runs to 15 residues. DNA of the CDR3: TGTGCCAGCAGTTTAGAGGTTCTGAGCACAGATACGCAGTATTTT. It encodes CASSLEVLSTDTQYF.

This clonotype was detected ten times or more. CDR3 bases: TGCGCCAGCAGCCAAGGAGGGCCCCCGGGACTAGCGGGGATGAGTGAGCAGTTCTTC. This codes for CASSQGGPPGLAGMSEQFF. The chain links TRBV4-3 to TRBJ2-1; 13 nucleotides line up with TRBD2. The trim removed 1 base at V and 9 bases at J, leaving 15 bases unmatched. Germline CDR1 and CDR2: LGHNA and YSLEER. This CDR3 has 19 residues.

This chain joins TRBV7-2 and TRBJ2-3, with TRBD1 identical over 7 bases. CDR3 length equals 17 residues. Germline lookup yields CDR1 SGHTA and CDR2 FQGNSA. V was clipped by 7 bases and J by 7 bases; unmatched bases: 20. CDR3 sequence: CASTLSPDRTIGNTQYF. CDR3 coding DNA: TGTGCCAGCACCTTGTCCCCGGACAGGACCATAGGGAATACGCAGTATTTT.

V is TRBV10-3 and J is TRBJ2-4, with D possibly being TRBD2 (5 bases). Looked up from germline, CDR1 is ENHRY and CDR2 is SYGVKD. V was shortened by 0 bases and J by 0 bases, with 9 bases between the two germline ends. This CDR3 comprises 16 residues. The DNA of the CDR3 is TGTGCCATCAGTGAGTCGGCGGGTCTAGCCAAAAACATTCAGTACTTC. It is translated as CAISESAGLAKNIQYF.

This chain links TRBV5-1 with TRBJ2-3, with D uncertain. CDR3 length equals 12 residues. CDR1 is SGHRS and CDR2 is YFSETQ in the germline V gene. V lost 0 bases and J 5 bases, leaving 4 bases between the germline ends. CDR3: CASSLEEDTQYF. CDR3 bases: TGCGCCAGCAGCTTGGAAGAAGATACGCAGTATTTT. Supplemented by reference TRBV5-1 and TRBJ2-3, the full variable domain reads KAGVTQTPRYLIKTRGQQVTLSCSPISGHRSVSWYQQTPGQGLQFLFEYFSETQRNKGNFPGRFSGRQFSNSRSEMNVSTLELGDSALYLCASSLEEDTQYFGPGTRLTVL.

This clonotype turned up a few times. The CDR3 spells CAWSVRLSSYEQYF. In nucleotides, the CDR3 is TGTGCCTGGAGTGTCCGGTTGAGCTCCTACGAGCAGTACTTC. The chain joins TRBV30 to TRBJ2-7; D call uncertain. The CDR3 sequence is 14 residues long. The V end lost 0 bases, the J end lost 0 bases, and 9 bases lay between the germline ends. Germline V gene sequence: CDR1 GTSNPN, CDR2 SVGIG (reference sequence).

The V and J genes are TRBV7-3 and TRBJ2-1, with D uncertain. Trimming pared 5 bases from V and 12 bases from J, leaving 23 bases between. CDR1 is SGHTA, CDR2 FQGTGA, per germline. The CDR3 length is 15 residues. Here the CDR3 DNA reads TGTGCCAGCAGCCCGGGCGCAGGATCCCAGAACCCGCAGTTCTTC. This codes for CASSPGAGSQNPQFF.

This clonotype has a single count. The chain uses TRBV4-3 and TRBJ2-6; a possible D gene is TRBD1 (5 bases). There are 13 residues in the CDR3. Trimming shortened V by 0 bases and J by 12 bases, and 9 bases separated the two germline ends. Per the germline V gene, CDR1 is LGHNA and CDR2 is YSLEER. This CDR3 reads CASSQDRVSVLTF. Here the CDR3 DNA reads TGCGCCAGCAGCCAAGACAGGGTTAGCGTCCTGACTTTC.

The table lists this clonotype with many counts. The chain joins TRBV12-3 or TRBV12-4 to TRBJ1-1; 9 bases line up with TRBD1. Trimming took 6 bases from V and 6 from J; bases not matched to a gene: 8. This CDR3 contains 14 residues. CDR3: CASSPGQGLAEAFF. As DNA, the CDR3 is TGTGCCAGCAGCCCGGGACAGGGTTTGGCTGAAGCTTTCTTT.

The V and J genes are TRBV7-6 and TRBJ2-7; 8 bases are a match to TRBD1. The germline gives CDR1 SGHVS, CDR2 FNYEAQ. This CDR3 has 16 residues. Trimming took 5 bases from V and 4 from J; bases not matched to a gene: 13. The CDR3 region is CASSPADGTGGYEQYF. In nucleotides, the CDR3 is TGTGCCAGCAGCCCTGCGGACGGGACAGGTGGTTACGAGCAGTACTTC. Full variable domain (remainder filled in from reference TRBV7-6 and TRBJ2-7): GAGVSQSPRYKVTKRGQDVALRCDPISGHVSLYWYRQALGQGPEFLTYFNYEAQQDKSGLPNDRFSAERPEGSISTLTIQRTEQRDSAMYRCASSPADGTGGYEQYFGPGTRLTVT.

The rearrangement uses TRBV18 and TRBJ1-2; 7 bases are shared with TRBD1. CDR1 is KGHSH, CDR2 LQKENI, per germline. The CDR3 loop spans 12 amino acids. V shed 4 bases, J shed 8 bases, and the junction held 4 bases outside the gene matches. The CDR3 protein is CASSLQGGGYTF. The CDR3 DNA sequence: TGTGCCAGCTCACTCCAAGGGGGCGGCTACACCTTC.

Note on this clonotype: Compared with germline, one end of the junction differs, possibly owing to a read error. V is TRBV4-1 and J is TRBJ2-2, with 7 bases that match TRBD1. The germline V gene has CDR1 MGHRA and CDR2 YSYEKL. The CDR3 is 14 residues long. In DNA form, the CDR3 reads TGCGCCAGCGGCCAAGGGGGCTACACCGGGGAGCTGTTTTTT. Translating it yields CASGQGGYTGELFF.

The chain joins TRBV6-1 to TRBJ1-3; perhaps TRBD1 as D (6 bases). This CDR3 region has 15 residues. The V gene lost 4 bases and the J gene lost 0 bases, with 10 bases spanning the gap. The germline CDR1 and CDR2 sequences are MNHNS and SASEGT. The CDR3 region is CASSVQGYSGNTIYF. CDR3 sequence (DNA): TGTGCCAGCAGTGTACAGGGATACTCTGGAAACACCATATATTTT.

This clonotype was found a few times. This chain joins TRBV7-9 and TRBJ2-6; D remains unclear. Trimming stripped 4 bases from V and 2 bases from J, with 12 bases between. The CDR3 runs to 16 residues. CDR1 is SEHNR and CDR2 is FQNEAQ in the germline V gene (reference sequence). The CDR3 here is CASSSSDDPGANVLTF. The CDR3 DNA reads TGTGCCAGCAGCTCCTCGGACGATCCTGGGGCCAACGTCCTGACTTTC.

The chain employs TRBV11-2 and TRBJ2-5; D is perhaps TRBD2 (7 bases). The CDR3 covers 18 residues. V was clipped by 1 base and J by 1 base, with 19 bases between them. Germline V gene data show CDR1 as SGHAT and CDR2 as FQNNGV. CDR3 in amino acids: CASSLVSMGGASQETQYF. The CDR3 DNA is TGTGCCAGCAGCTTAGTTTCGATGGGGGGGGCGTCCCAAGAGACCCAGTACTTC.

This chain's CDR3 is CASSYFPDLWGDQETQYF. CDR3 coding DNA: TGTGCCAGCAGTTACTTCCCCGATTTGTGGGGGGATCAAGAGACCCAGTACTTC. The rearrangement links TRBV6-5 to TRBJ2-5; D may be TRBD2 (6 bases). Trimming shortened V by 1 base and J by 2 bases, and 20 bases separated the two germline ends. Germline V gene sequence: CDR1 MNHEY, CDR2 SVGAGI. CDR3 size: 18 residues.

The chain is built from TRBV15 and TRBJ2-1, with 8 nucleotides matching TRBD2. V trimming: 1 base; J trimming: 7 bases; junction bases outside the gene matches: 12. The CDR3 spans 17 residues. CDR1 and CDR2 (germline): LNHNV, YYDKDF (reference sequence). As DNA, the CDR3 is TGTGCCACCAGCAGAGGCGTGGGCGGGGGGCCCCGAAATGAGCAGTTCTTC. It codes for CATSRGVGGGPRNEQFF.

This clonotype has a count of ten or more. The chain couples TRBV27 to TRBJ1-4; D is unclear. From germline, CDR1 is MNHEY and CDR2 SMNVEV (reference sequence). V gave up 2 bases and J gave up 3 bases, with 13 bases separating them. The CDR3 extends over 16 amino acids. The CDR3 spells CASSLGWLIPNEKLFF. In DNA, the CDR3 is TGTGCCAGCAGTTTAGGGTGGCTCATCCCTAATGAAAAACTGTTTTTT.

This clonotype was picked up a small number of times. The genes are TRBV5-1 and TRBJ2-2; perhaps TRBD2 as D (7 bases). The CDR3 covers 17 residues. Germline V gene data show CDR1 as SGHRS and CDR2 as YFSETQ. Trimming took 3 bases from V and 5 from J, leaving 20 bases between them. The CDR3 region is CASSWTRGGARTGELFF. CDR3 nucleotide sequence: TGCGCCAGCAGCTGGACCCGAGGGGGGGCAAGAACCGGGGAGCTGTTTTTT.

The chain is built from TRBV7-3 and TRBJ2-3, with D possibly TRBD2 on 5 matching bases. The ends were cut back, 4 bases at V and 0 bases at J, with 14 bases in the middle. This CDR3 is built from 16 residues. Germline values: CDR1 SGHTA, CDR2 FQGTGA. The CDR3: CASSSTRATSTDTQYF. In DNA, the CDR3 is TGTGCCAGCAGCTCCACTAGGGCTACTAGCACAGATACGCAGTATTTT.

At least ten counts were recorded for this clonotype. V gene TRBV20-1 combines with J gene TRBJ2-3, with D perhaps TRBD2 (6 bases). Deletions cut 6 bases from V and 6 bases from J, with 16 bases between. Germline CDR1 DFQATT, CDR2 SNEGSKA (reference sequence). There are 13 residues in the CDR3. Here the CDR3 DNA reads TGCAGTGCCCCACTAGCTCAAAGGGATACGCAGTATTTT. Its protein product is CSAPLAQRDTQYF.

The chain employs TRBV27 and TRBJ2-2; D may match TRBD1 or TRBD2 (6 bases each). In germline, CDR1 is MNHEY, CDR2 SMNVEV (reference sequence). V shed 3 bases and J shed 3 bases, with 11 bases lying between them. The CDR3 is 15 amino acids. CDR3 sequence reads: CASSFPGAYTGELFF. The CDR3 nucleotides are TGTGCCAGCAGTTTTCCGGGGGCGTACACCGGGGAGCTGTTTTTT.

This clonotype was counted a few times. The V call is TRBV27, the J call TRBJ2-5, with 9 bases aligning to TRBD2. There are 14 residues in the CDR3. J lost 4 bases, V lost 6 bases, and 6 bases had no gene match. Germline lookup yields CDR1 MNHEY and CDR2 SMNVEV (reference sequence). CDR3 residues: CASRRAGGVETQYF. CDR3 nucleotide sequence: TGTGCCAGCAGACGGGCGGGGGGGGTAGAGACCCAGTACTTC.